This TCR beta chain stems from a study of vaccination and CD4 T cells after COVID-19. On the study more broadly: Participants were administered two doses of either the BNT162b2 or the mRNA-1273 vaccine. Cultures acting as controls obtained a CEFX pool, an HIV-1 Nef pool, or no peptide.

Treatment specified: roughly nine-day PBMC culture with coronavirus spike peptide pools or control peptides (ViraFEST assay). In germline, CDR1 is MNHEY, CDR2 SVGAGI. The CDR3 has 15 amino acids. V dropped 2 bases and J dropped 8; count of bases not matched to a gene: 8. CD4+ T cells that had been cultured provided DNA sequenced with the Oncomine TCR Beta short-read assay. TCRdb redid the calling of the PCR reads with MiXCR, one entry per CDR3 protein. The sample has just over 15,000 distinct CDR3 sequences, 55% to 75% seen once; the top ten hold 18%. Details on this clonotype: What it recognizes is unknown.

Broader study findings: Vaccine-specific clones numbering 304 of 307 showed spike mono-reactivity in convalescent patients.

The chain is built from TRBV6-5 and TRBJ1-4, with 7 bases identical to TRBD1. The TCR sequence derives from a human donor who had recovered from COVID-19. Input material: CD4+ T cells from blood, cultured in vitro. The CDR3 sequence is CASSYQGGAQEKLFF. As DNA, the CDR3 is TGTGCCAGCAGTTACCAAGGGGGCGCACAGGAAAAACTGTTTTTT.